What follows are 17 T cell receptor beta chains derived from one specimen sequenced in a study of T cell repertoires in cytomegalovirus infection. TCRdb reprocessed the reads via MiXCR and lists one record per CDR3 protein. The table lists about 130,000 distinct CDR3 sequences, 32% of them singletons. No antigen is known for these receptors. The sample here was CD8+ T cells from cultured PBMCs, taken from culture after CMV antigen stimulation. The receptor set was obtained from a human donor in good health (CMV status not recorded). Some clones in this sample may be carry-over from other donors' samples.

The CDR3, as DNA: TGTGCCAGCAGCTTAATGACCTACAATGAGCAGTTCTTC. It yields the protein CASSLMTYNEQFF. The chain joins TRBV11-2 to TRBJ2-1; D is unresolved. This CDR3 has 13 amino acids. Germline assignment: CDR1 SGHAT and CDR2 FQNNGV. The V end was cut by 2 bases, the J end by 2 bases, with 4 bases between. The whole variable domain, filled in from reference TRBV11-2 and TRBJ2-1, reads EAGVAQSPRYKIIEKRQSVAFWCNPISGHATLYWYQQILGQGPKLLIQFQNNGVVDDSQLPKDRFSAERLKGVDSTLKIQPAKLEDSAVYLCASSLMTYNEQFFGPGTRLTVL.

The table lists this clonotype with a few counts. The rearrangement links TRBV27 to TRBJ2-7; the match to TRBD2 covers 9 bases. The V segment lost 5 bases and the J segment 5 bases; nucleotides outside the gene matches: 13. The CDR3 runs to 16 residues. Germline CDR1 and CDR2: MNHEY and SMNVEV (reference sequence). The CDR3 region is CASSTQGLAKTNEQYF. In DNA form, the CDR3 reads TGTGCCAGCAGTACCCAAGGACTAGCGAAAACAAACGAGCAGTACTTC.

This clonotype was seen ten or more times. The chain links TRBV29-1 to TRBJ2-5; TRBD1 might be the D (6 bases). Trimming removed 7 bases from V and 5 bases from J, with 17 bases in between. The CDR3 runs 13 residues. Germline CDR1 is SQVTM and CDR2 is ANQGSEA. The CDR3 loop reads CSAGDPNWETQYF. DNA of the CDR3: TGCAGCGCAGGGGATCCCAATTGGGAGACCCAGTACTTC.

Note on this clonotype: Possible read error: a much larger clone is one base away. The CDR3 does not end in the conserved phenylalanine or tryptophan, so this is likely a read error. The rearrangement uses TRBV6-5 and TRBJ2-7; D remains ambiguous. The CDR3 runs 14 residues. Germline V gene sequence: CDR1 MNHEY, CDR2 SVGAGI. Trimming took off 2 bases at V and 3 bases at J, with 11 bases between the two ends. CDR3 DNA: TGTGCCAGCAGTTACAGGGTATCCCACTACGAGCAGTACATC. Protein sequence: CASSYRVSHYEQYI.

The sample holds a few counts of this clonotype. As DNA, the CDR3 is TGCAGTGCTAGAACTAGACAGGGGTCCTCCTACGAGCAGTACTTC. Its translation is CSARTRQGSSYEQYF. V usage is TRBV20-1 and J usage is TRBJ2-7, with 8 positions matching TRBD1. The CDR3 extends over 15 amino acids. The germline V gene encodes CDR1 DFQATT and CDR2 SNEGSKA (reference sequence). The V and J ends lost 2 bases and 0 bases, in that order; junction bases with no gene match: 6.

A few counts support this clonotype. J is TRBJ1-5 and V is TRBV12-3 or TRBV12-4; no clear D. The V end lost 3 bases, the J end lost 6 bases, and 15 bases lay between the germline ends. This CDR3 has 15 residues. CDR3 sequence reads: CASSFDLQYGQPQHF. DNA of the CDR3: TGTGCCAGCAGTTTTGATTTACAGTATGGTCAGCCCCAGCATTTT.

J is TRBJ1-2 and V is TRBV24-1; D may be TRBD1 (6 bases). The length of the CDR3 is 14 residues. The germline V and J ends were trimmed by 5 bases and 8 bases, with 17 bases remaining between them. Germline V gives CDR1 KGHDR, CDR2 SFDVKD. CDR3: CATSAADRFGGYTF. The DNA for the CDR3 is TGTGCCACCAGTGCCGCCGACAGGTTCGGGGGCTACACCTTC.

This clonotype was picked up many times. The V call is TRBV28, the J call TRBJ1-5, with D hard to call. The germline CDR1 and CDR2 sequences are MDHEN and SYDVKM. This CDR3 contains 15 residues. Trimming removed 5 bases from V and 0 bases from J, with 11 bases in between. CDR3 sequence reads: CASSESPYSNQPQHF. DNA for the CDR3: TGTGCCAGCAGTGAGTCACCGTATAGCAATCAGCCCCAGCATTTT.

The V call is TRBV11-2, the J call TRBJ1-4, with D possibly matching TRBD1 (5 bases). Deletions cut 4 bases from V and 5 bases from J, with 14 bases between. The CDR3 totals 15 residues. Germline CDR1 reads SGHAT; CDR2 reads FQNNGV. CDR3 residues: CASSSLWDFNEKLFF. DNA of the CDR3: TGTGCCAGCAGCTCCCTTTGGGACTTCAATGAAAAACTGTTTTTT. The complete variable domain, with remaining parts taken from reference TRBV11-2 and TRBJ1-4, reads EAGVAQSPRYKIIEKRQSVAFWCNPISGHATLYWYQQILGQGPKLLIQFQNNGVVDDSQLPKDRFSAERLKGVDSTLKIQPAKLEDSAVYLCASSSLWDFNEKLFFGSGTQLSVL.

The rearrangement uses TRBV12-3 or TRBV12-4 and TRBJ1-2, with D unclear. The CDR3 is 13 amino acids. Trimming cost V 4 bases and J 1 base, with 7 bases left between them. CDR3 loop: CASSSDGNYGYTF. CDR3 sequence (DNA): TGTGCCAGCAGTTCGGACGGTAACTATGGCTACACCTTC.

This clonotype was observed a few times. The chain is built from TRBV6-5 and TRBJ2-2; D not certain. The germline gives CDR1 MNHEY, CDR2 SVGAGI. The germline V and J ends were trimmed by 4 bases and 4 bases, with 13 bases remaining between them. CDR3 length equals 15 residues. The CDR3 region is CASSWARTFTGELFF. In nucleotides, the CDR3 is TGTGCCAGCAGTTGGGCCCGTACTTTCACCGGGGAGCTGTTTTTT.

This clonotype has only a few counts. V usage is TRBV27 and J usage is TRBJ1-1; D might be TRBD1 (5 bases). The CDR3 consists of 13 residues. Germline V gene sequence: CDR1 MNHEY, CDR2 SMNVEV (reference sequence). The V and J ends lost 4 bases and 0 bases respectively, with 6 bases between them. CDR3 coding DNA: TGTGCCAGCAGTTGGGGGGTGAACACTGAAGCTTTCTTT. Protein: CASSWGVNTEAFF.

The chain combines TRBV20-1 with TRBJ1-3; D is unresolved. With 3 bases removed from V and 0 bases from J, the gap between germline ends came to 9 bases. Germline loops: CDR1 DFQATT, CDR2 SNEGSKA (reference sequence). This CDR3 region has 14 residues. CDR3 nucleotides: TGCAGTGCTAGCGGACTGTTCTCTGGAAACACCATATATTTT. Translating it yields CSASGLFSGNTIYF.

This chain uses TRBV29-1 with TRBJ1-1; possibly TRBD1 for D (5 bases). The V end was cut by 5 bases, the J end by 3 bases, with 13 bases between. In germline, CDR1 is SQVTM, CDR2 ANQGSEA. There are 13 residues in the CDR3. The CDR3: CSVRDGTYTEAFF. CDR3 nucleotides: TGCAGCGTTAGGGACGGAACCTACACTGAAGCTTTCTTT.

This clonotype was found a few times. The chain couples TRBV6-5 to TRBJ1-2; TRBD1 matches 7 bases. V was clipped by 2 bases and J by 4 bases; unmatched bases: 10. CDR3 length: 16 residues. Germline V gene lookup returns CDR1 MNHEY and CDR2 SVGAGI. CDR3: CASSYGDSLGGYGYTF. The CDR3 bases are TGTGCCAGCAGTTACGGGGACAGCTTAGGAGGCTATGGCTACACCTTC.

V gene TRBV6-6 combines with J gene TRBJ1-1; D is ambiguous. The V gene's germline CDR1 is MNHNY and CDR2 SVGAGI (reference sequence). The CDR3 runs to 15 residues. The V end lost 5 bases, the J end lost 0 bases, and 13 bases lay between the germline ends. DNA for the CDR3: TGTGCCAGCAGTAGCCCCATGGGGATGAACACTGAAGCTTTCTTT. Protein sequence: CASSSPMGMNTEAFF.

This clonotype was observed at least ten times. The chain couples TRBV12-3 or TRBV12-4 to TRBJ2-2, with TRBD2 matching over 11 bases. This CDR3 comprises 16 residues. V dropped 4 bases and J dropped 5; count of bases not matched to a gene: 6. DNA for the CDR3: TGTGCCAGCAGTTACCCTAGCGGGAGGAGTACCGGGGAGCTGTTTTTT. Protein: CASSYPSGRSTGELFF.